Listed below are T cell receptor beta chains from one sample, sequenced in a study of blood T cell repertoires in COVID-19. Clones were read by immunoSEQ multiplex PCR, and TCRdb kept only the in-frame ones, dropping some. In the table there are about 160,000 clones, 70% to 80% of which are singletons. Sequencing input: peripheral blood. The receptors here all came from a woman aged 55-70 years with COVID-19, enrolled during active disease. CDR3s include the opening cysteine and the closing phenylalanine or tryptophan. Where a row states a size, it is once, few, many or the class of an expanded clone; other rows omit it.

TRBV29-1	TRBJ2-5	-	CSVARTGVSETQYF
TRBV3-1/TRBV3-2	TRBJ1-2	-	CASSQIPGQSGTSF
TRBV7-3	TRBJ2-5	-	CASSVSGQSQETQYF
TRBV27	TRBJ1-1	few	CASSPIWGWRTEAFF
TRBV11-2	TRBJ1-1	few	CASSLELSTEAFF
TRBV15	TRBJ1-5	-	CATSRDYTADSNQPQHF
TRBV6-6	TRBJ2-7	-	CASSLIPGLEEYF
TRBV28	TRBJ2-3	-	CASSLTLQGVPTDTQYF
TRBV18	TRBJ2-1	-	CASSPRWTSGRNEQFF
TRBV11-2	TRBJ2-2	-	CASSASGRTGELFF
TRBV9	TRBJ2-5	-	CASSVPGGRTQYF
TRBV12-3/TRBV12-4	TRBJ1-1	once	CASSLHVAEAFF
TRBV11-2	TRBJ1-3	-	CASSPGQVGSGNTIYF
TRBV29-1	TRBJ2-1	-	CSVKPRDNEQFF
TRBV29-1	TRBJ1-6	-	CSVRDRGNSPLHF
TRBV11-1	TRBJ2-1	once	CASSQSPGTVYNEQFF
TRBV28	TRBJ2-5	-	CASTISVQETQYF
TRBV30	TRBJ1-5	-	CAWSPIAGEQPQHF
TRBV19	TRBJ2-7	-	CASSPTSLAGSYEQYF
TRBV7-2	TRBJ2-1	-	CASRPYSGARSYNEQFF
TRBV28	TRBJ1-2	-	CASSNDRGEPNYGYTF
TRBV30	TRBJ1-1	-	CAWTFDREYAFF
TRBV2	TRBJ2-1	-	CASSLVAGNTGEQFF
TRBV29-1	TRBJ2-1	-	CSSTRTGTHNEQFF
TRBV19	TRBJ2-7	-	CASSPRPYEQYF
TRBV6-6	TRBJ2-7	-	CASSGTSYEQYF
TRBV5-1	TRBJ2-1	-	CASSTGQGLSNEQFF
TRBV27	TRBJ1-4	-	CASSAIQGRGEKLFF
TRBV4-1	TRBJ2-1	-	CASSQDPGHEQFF
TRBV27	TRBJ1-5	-	CASKQGSRGNQPQHF
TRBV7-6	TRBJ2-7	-	CASSFDRGFHEQYF
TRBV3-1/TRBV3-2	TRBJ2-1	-	CASSRSEGYNEQFF
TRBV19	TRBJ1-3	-	CASSTTGGRTSGNTIYF
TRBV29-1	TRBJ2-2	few	CSVHGGGELFF
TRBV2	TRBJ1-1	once	CASSPRTVNTEAFF
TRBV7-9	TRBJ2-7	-	CASSLVGTGTEQYF
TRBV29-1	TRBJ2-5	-	CSVADSGARETQYF
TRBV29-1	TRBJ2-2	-	CSVEDHPRGRGAGELFF
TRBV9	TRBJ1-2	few	CASSRFDRAGNYGYTF